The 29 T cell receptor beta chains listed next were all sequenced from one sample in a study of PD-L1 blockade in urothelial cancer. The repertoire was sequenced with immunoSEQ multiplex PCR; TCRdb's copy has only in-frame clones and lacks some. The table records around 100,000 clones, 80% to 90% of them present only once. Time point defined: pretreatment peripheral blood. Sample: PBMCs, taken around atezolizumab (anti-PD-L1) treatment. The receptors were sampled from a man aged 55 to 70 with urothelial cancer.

The CDR3 here is CASSPLGGGGFDEQFF. CDR3 coding DNA: TGTGCCAGCTCACCATTGGGCGGGGGGGGCTTCGATGAGCAGTTCTTC. The chain carries TRBV18 and TRBJ2-1; TRBD2 matches at 9 bases. CDR3 length: 16 amino acids. Trimming removed 2 bases from V and 8 bases from J; junction bases left unmatched: 10. Per the germline V gene, CDR1 is KGHSH and CDR2 is LQKENI. Supplemented by reference TRBV18 and TRBJ2-1, the full variable domain reads NAGVMQNPRHLVRRRGQEARLRCSPMKGHSHVYWYRQLPEEGLKFMVYLQKENIIDESGMPKERFSAEFPKEGPSILRIQQVVRGDSAAYFCASSPLGGGGFDEQFFGPGTRLTVL.

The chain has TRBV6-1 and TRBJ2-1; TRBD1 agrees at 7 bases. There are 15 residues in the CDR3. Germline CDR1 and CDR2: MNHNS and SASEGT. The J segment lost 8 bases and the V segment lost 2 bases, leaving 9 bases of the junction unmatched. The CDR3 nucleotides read TGTGCCAGCAGTGAAACAGGGGTGATTTGGGATGAGCAGTTCTTC. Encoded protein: CASSETGVIWDEQFF.

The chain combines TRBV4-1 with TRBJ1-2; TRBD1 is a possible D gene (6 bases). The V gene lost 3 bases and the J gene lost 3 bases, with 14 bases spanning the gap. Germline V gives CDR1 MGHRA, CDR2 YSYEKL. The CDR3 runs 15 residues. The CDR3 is CASSQRQAVDYGYTF. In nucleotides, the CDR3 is TGCGCCAGCAGCCAGAGACAGGCCGTAGACTATGGCTACACCTTC.

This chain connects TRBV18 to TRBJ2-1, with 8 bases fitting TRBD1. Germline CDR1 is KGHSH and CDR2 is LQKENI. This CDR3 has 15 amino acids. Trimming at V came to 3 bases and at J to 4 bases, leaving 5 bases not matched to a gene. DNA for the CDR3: TGTGCCAGCTCACCCCCCGGGACAGGATACAATGAGCAGTTCTTC. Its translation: CASSPPGTGYNEQFF.

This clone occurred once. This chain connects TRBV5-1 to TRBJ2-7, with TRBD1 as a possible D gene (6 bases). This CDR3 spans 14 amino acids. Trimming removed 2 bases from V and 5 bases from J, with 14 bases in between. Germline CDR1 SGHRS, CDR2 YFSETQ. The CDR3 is CASSFNLAGDEQYF. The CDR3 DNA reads TGCGCCAGCAGCTTTAATTTAGCAGGGGACGAGCAGTACTTC.

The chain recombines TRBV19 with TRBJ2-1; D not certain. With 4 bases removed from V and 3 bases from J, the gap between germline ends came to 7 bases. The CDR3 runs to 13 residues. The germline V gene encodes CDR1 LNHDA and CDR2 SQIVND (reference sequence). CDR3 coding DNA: TGTGCCAGTAGTAGCCGGGTCTACAATGAGCAGTTCTTC. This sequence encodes CASSSRVYNEQFF.

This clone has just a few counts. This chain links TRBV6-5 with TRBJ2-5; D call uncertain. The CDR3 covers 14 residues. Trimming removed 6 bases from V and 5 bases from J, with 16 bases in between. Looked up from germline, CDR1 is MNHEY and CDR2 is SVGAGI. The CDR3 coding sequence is TGTGCCAGCAGCCCAGGAATCGCTCAGGAGACCCAGTACTTC. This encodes CASSPGIAQETQYF.

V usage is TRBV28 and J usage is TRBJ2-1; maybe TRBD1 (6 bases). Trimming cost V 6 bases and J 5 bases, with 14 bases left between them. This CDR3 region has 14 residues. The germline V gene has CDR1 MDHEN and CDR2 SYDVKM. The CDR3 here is CASSIGGENNEQFF. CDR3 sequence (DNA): TGTGCCAGCAGCATAGGGGGAGAGAACAATGAGCAGTTCTTC.

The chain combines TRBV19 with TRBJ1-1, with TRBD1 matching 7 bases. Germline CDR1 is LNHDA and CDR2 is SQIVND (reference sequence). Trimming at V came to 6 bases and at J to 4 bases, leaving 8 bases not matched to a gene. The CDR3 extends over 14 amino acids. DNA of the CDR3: TGTGCCAGTAGATCAGACAGGGTGGTCACTGAAGCTTTCTTT. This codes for CASRSDRVVTEAFF.

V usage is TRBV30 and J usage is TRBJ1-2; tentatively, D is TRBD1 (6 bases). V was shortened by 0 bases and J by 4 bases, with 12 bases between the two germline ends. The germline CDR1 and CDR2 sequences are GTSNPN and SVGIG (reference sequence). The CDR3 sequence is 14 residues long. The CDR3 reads CAWSVPGVTYGYTF. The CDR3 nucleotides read TGTGCCTGGAGTGTACCAGGGGTCACCTATGGCTACACCTTC.

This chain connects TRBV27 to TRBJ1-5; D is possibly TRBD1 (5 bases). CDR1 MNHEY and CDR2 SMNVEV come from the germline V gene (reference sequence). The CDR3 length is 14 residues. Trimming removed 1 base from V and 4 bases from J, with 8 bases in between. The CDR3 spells CASSLLGGNQPQHF. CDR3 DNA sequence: TGTGCCAGCAGTTTATTGGGGGGAAATCAGCCCCAGCATTTT.

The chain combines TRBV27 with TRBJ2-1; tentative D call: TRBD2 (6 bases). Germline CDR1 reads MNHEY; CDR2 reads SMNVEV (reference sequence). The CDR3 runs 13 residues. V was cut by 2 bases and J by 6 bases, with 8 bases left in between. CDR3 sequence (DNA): TGTGCCAGCAGTTTACAGGAGGGCAATGAGCAGTTCTTC. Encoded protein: CASSLQEGNEQFF.

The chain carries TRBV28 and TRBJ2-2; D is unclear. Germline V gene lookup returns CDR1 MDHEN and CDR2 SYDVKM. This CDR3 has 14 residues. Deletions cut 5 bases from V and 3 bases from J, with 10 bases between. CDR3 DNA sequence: TGTGCCAGCAGTCCAAGAACTTACACCGGGGAGCTGTTTTTT. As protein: CASSPRTYTGELFF.

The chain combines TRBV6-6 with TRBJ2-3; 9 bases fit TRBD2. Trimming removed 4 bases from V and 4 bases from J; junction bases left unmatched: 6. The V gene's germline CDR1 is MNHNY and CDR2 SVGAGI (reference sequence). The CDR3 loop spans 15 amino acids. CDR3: CASSFSGGRADTQYF. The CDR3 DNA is TGTGCCAGCAGTTTTAGCGGGGGTAGGGCAGATACGCAGTATTTT.

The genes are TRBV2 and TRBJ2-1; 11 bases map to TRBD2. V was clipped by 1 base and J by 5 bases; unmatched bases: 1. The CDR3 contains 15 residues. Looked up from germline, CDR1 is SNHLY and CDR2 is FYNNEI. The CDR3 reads CASSEVAGGDNEQFF. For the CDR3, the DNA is TGTGCCAGCAGTGAAGTAGCGGGAGGGGACAATGAGCAGTTCTTC.

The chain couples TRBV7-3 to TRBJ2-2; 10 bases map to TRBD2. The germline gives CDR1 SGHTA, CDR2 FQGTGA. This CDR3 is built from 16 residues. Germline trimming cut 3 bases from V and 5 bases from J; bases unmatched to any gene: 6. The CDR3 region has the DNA TGTGCCAGCAGCTTCGACATGGGACTAGCGACCGGGGAGCTGTTTTTT. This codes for CASSFDMGLATGELFF.

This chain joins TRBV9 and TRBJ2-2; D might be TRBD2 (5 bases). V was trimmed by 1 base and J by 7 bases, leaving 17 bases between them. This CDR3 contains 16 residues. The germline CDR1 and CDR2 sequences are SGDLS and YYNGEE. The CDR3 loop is CASSVWASSGSGELFF. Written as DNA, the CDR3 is TGTGCCAGCAGCGTATGGGCTAGCTCCGGCAGCGGGGAGCTGTTTTTT.

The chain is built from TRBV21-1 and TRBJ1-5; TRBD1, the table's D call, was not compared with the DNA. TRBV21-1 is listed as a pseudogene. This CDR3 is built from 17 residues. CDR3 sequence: CASSLGRTGDSNQPQHF. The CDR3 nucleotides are TGTGCCAGCAGCCTGGGGAGGACAGGGGATAGCAATCAGCCCCAGCATTTT.

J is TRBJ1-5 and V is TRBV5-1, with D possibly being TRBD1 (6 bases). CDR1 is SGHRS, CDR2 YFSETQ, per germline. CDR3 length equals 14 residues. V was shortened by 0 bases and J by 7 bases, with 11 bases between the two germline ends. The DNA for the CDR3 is TGCGCCAGCAGCTTGGTACAGGGTGGCCAGCCCCAGCATTTT. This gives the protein CASSLVQGGQPQHF.

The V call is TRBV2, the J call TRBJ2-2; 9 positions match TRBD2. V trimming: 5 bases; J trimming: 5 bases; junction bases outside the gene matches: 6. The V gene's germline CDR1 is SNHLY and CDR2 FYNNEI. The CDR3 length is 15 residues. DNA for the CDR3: TGTGCCAGCAGTTCATGGACTAGCGTTACCGGGGAGCTGTTTTTT. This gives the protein CASSSWTSVTGELFF. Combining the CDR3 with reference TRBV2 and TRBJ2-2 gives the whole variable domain EPEVTQTPSHQVTQMGQEVILRCVPISNHLYFYWYRQILGQKVEFLVSFYNNEISEKSEIFDDQFSVERPDGSNFTLKIRSTKLEDSAMYFCASSSWTSVTGELFFGEGSRLTVL.

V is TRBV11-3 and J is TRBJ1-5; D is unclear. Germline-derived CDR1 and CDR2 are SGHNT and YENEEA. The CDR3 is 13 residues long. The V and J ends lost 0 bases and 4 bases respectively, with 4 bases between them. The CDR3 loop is CASSLDTNQPQHF. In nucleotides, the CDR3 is TGTGCCAGCAGCTTAGACACAAATCAGCCCCAGCATTTT.

The DNA for the CDR3 is TGTGCCAGTAGTTCGGACAGCACACTACCGGAAGGCTACACCTTC. It translates to CASSSDSTLPEGYTF. The genes are TRBV19 and TRBJ1-2; D possibly corresponds to TRBD1 (6 bases). V was pared by 5 bases and J by 8 bases, with 21 bases between. This CDR3 spans 15 amino acids. CDR1 is LNHDA and CDR2 is SQIVND in the germline V gene (reference sequence).

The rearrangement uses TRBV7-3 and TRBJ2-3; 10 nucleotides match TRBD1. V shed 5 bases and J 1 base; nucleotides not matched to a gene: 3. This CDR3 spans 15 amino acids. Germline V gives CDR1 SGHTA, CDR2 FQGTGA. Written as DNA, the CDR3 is TGTGCCAGCAGCCCGACAGGGGGCGGCACAGATACGCAGTATTTT. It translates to CASSPTGGGTDTQYF.

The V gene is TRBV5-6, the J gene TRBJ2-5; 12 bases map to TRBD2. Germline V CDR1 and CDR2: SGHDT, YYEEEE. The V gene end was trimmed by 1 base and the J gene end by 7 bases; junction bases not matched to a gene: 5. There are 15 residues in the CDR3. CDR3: CASSLWTSGAGTQYF. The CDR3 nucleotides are TGTGCCAGCAGCTTGTGGACTAGCGGGGCCGGGACCCAGTACTTC.

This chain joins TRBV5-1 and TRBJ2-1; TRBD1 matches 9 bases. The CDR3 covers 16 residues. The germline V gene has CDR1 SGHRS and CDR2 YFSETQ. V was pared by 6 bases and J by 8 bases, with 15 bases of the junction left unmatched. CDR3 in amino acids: CASTSTGGATVDEQFF. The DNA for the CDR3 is TGCGCCAGCACTTCCACAGGGGGCGCTACGGTGGATGAGCAGTTCTTC.

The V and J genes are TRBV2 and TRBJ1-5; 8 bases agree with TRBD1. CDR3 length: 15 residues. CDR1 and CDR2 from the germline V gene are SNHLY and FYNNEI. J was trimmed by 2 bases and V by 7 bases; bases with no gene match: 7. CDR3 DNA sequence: TGTGCCAGCAAAGGACAGGGATCACGCAATCAGCCCCAGCATTTT. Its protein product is CASKGQGSRNQPQHF.

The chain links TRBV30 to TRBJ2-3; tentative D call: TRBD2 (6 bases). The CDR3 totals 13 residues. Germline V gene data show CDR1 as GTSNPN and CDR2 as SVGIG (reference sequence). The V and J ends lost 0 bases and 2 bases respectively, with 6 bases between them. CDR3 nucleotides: TGTGCCTGGAGTGTGGGACTCACAGATACGCAGTATTTT. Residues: CAWSVGLTDTQYF.

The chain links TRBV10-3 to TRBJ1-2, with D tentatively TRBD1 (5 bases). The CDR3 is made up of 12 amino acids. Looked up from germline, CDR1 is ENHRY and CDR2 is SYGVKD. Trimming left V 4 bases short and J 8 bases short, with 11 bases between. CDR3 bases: TGTGCCATCAGTGGACAGTACGGGGGCTACACCTTC. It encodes CAISGQYGGYTF.

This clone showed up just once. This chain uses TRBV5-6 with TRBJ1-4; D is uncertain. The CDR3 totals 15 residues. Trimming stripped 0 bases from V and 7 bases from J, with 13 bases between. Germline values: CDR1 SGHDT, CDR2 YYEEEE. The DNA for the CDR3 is TGTGCCAGCAGCTTGGGGGCCGGGGTTGGTGAAAAACTGTTTTTT. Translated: CASSLGAGVGEKLFF. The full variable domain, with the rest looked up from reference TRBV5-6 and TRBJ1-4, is DAGVTQSPTHLIKTRGQQVTLRCSPKSGHDTVSWYQQALGQGPQFIFQYYEEEERQRGNFPDRFSGHQFPNYSSELNVNALLLGDSALYLCASSLGAGVGEKLFFGSGTQLSVL.